Shown below are 8 T cell receptor beta chains from a single sample sequenced in a study of blood T cell repertoires in COVID-19. TCRdb's copy holds only in-frame clones and misses some; the assay was immunoSEQ multiplex PCR. Found here are over 80,000 clones, over 75% of them singletons; the top ten hold over 2.5%. Specimen: peripheral blood. These receptors all stem from an elderly woman with acute or convalescent COVID-19.

This clone occurred once. V gene TRBV10-2 combines with J gene TRBJ2-4; 9 nucleotides line up with TRBD2. V lost 0 bases to trimming and J lost 7 bases; unmatched junction nucleotides: 4. Germline CDR1 reads WSHSY; CDR2 reads SAAADI. The CDR3 has 15 residues. DNA for the CDR3: TGCGCCAGCAGTGAGTCCGGCGGGGGGGCGAACATTCAGTACTTC. This encodes CASSESGGGANIQYF.

The chain couples TRBV18 to TRBJ2-1, with D perhaps matching TRBD1 (5 bases). The CDR3 has 14 amino acids. The V gene lost 3 bases and the J gene lost 0 bases, with 6 bases spanning the gap. Per germline, CDR1 KGHSH and CDR2 LQKENI. CDR3 in amino acids: CASSPTVSYNEQFF. The CDR3 DNA follows: TGTGCCAGCTCACCGACAGTCTCCTACAATGAGCAGTTCTTC.

The rearrangement links TRBV5-6 to TRBJ2-2; D is possibly TRBD1 (5 bases). The germline V gene has CDR1 SGHDT and CDR2 YYEEEE. The V end lost 4 bases, the J end lost 5 bases, and 9 bases lay between the germline ends. The CDR3 length is 13 residues. CDR3: CASSPRVTGELFF. CDR3 DNA sequence: TGTGCCAGCAGCCCCAGGGTTACCGGGGAGCTGTTTTTT.

This chain's CDR3 is CASSLDRGTSGGGFF. The CDR3 DNA reads as TGTGCCAGCAGCTTAGACCGAGGGACTAGCGGGGGCGGGTTCTTC. This chain uses TRBV11-2 with TRBJ2-1; 14 bases align to TRBD2. J gave up 15 bases and V 0 bases, and 7 bases lay outside the gene matches. This CDR3 has 15 amino acids. Germline V gene lookup returns CDR1 SGHAT and CDR2 FQNNGV.

The chain carries TRBV5-1 and TRBJ1-1, with D possibly being TRBD1 (5 bases). The CDR3 is made up of 15 amino acids. V was cut by 1 base and J by 0 bases, with 10 bases left in between. Germline assignment: CDR1 SGHRS and CDR2 YFSETQ. The CDR3: CASSLQTVMNTEAFF. The CDR3 bases are TGCGCCAGCAGCTTGCAGACAGTGATGAACACTGAAGCTTTCTTT.

The chain combines TRBV6-2 or TRBV6-3 with TRBJ2-3, with D unresolved. Germline CDR1 reads MNHEY; CDR2 reads SVGEGT. V was shortened by 5 bases and J by 2 bases, with 8 bases between the two germline ends. The CDR3 is made up of 13 amino acids. Written as DNA, the CDR3 is TGTGCCAGCAGTACAAAGTACACAGATACGCAGTATTTT. This encodes CASSTKYTDTQYF.

The genes are TRBV27 and TRBJ2-5; TRBD2 matches at 8 bases. From germline, CDR1 is MNHEY and CDR2 SMNVEV (reference sequence). V shed 5 bases, J shed 7 bases, and the junction held 18 bases outside the gene matches. The CDR3 is made up of 17 amino acids. The CDR3 DNA is TGTGCCAGCAGTCCCAAAGCGGGAGCCCTATTTCTAGGGACCCAGTACTTC. Protein product: CASSPKAGALFLGTQYF.

The chain combines TRBV7-8 with TRBJ2-7, with D perhaps matching TRBD2 (6 bases). The V end was cut by 5 bases, the J end by 0 bases, with 11 bases between. The CDR3 has 14 amino acids. Germline loops: CDR1 SGHVS, CDR2 FQNEAQ. CDR3 protein: CASSRDSLSYEQYF. The DNA of the CDR3 is TGTGCCAGCAGCCGGGACTCCCTCTCCTACGAGCAGTACTTC.